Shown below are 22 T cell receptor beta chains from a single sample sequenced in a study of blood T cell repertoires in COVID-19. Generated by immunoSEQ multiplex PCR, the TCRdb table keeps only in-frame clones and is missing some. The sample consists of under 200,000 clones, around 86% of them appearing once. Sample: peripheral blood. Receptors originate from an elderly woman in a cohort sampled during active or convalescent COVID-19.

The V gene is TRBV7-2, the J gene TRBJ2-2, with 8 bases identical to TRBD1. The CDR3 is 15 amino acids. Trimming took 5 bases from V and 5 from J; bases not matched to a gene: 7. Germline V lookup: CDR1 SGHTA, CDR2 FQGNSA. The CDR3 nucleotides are TGTGCCAGCAGCCAGCGACAGGGGATGACCGGGGAGCTGTTTTTT. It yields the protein CASSQRQGMTGELFF.

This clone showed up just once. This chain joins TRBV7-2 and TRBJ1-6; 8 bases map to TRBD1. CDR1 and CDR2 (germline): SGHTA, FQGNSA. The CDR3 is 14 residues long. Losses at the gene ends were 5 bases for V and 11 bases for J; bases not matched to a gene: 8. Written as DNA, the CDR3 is TGTGCCAGCAGCCAAGATTGGACAGGGACACCCCTCCACTTT. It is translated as CASSQDWTGTPLHF.

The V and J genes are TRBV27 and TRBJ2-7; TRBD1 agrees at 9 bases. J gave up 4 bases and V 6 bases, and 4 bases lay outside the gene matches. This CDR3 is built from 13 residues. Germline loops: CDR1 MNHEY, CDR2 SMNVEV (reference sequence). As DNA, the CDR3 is TGTGCCAGCAGACCCGGGACAGGGTACGAGCAGTACTTC. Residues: CASRPGTGYEQYF.

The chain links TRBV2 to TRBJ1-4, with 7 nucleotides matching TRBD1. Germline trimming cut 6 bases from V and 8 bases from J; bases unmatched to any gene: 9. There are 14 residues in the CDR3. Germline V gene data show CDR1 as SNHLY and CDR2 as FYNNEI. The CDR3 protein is CASRQQGSREKLFF. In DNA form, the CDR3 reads TGTGCCAGCAGACAACAGGGGAGTAGGGAAAAACTGTTTTTT.

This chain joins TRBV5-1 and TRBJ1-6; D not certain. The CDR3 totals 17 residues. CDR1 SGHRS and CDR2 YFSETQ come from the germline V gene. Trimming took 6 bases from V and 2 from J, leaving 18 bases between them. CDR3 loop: CASTRRAADTYNSPLHF. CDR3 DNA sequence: TGCGCCAGCACCCGGAGGGCAGCCGATACCTATAATTCACCCCTCCACTTT.

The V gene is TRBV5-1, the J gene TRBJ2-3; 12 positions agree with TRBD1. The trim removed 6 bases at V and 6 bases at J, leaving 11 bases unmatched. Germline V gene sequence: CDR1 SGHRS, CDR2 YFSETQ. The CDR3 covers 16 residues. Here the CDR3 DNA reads TGCGCCAGCATGCGGTTCGGGACAGGGGGCGATGATACGCAGTATTTT. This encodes CASMRFGTGGDDTQYF.

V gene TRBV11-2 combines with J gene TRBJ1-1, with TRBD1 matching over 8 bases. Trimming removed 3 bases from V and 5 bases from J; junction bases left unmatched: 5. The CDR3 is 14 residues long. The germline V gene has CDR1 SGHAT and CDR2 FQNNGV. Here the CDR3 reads CASSFQGARTEAFF. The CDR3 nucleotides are TGTGCCAGCAGCTTTCAGGGGGCGAGGACTGAAGCTTTCTTT.

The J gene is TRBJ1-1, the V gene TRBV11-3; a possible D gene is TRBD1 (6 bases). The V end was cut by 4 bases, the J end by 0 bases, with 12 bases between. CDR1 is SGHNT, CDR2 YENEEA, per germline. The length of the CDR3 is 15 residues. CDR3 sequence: CASSSLGQMNTEAFF. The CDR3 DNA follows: TGTGCCAGCAGCTCCTTAGGACAGATGAACACTGAAGCTTTCTTT.

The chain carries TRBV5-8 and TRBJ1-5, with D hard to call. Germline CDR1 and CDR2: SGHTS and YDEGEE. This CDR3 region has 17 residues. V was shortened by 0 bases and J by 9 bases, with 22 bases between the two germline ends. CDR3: CASSLALGRRRFGPQHF. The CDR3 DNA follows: TGTGCCAGCAGCTTGGCCTTGGGTAGGAGACGGTTTGGGCCCCAGCATTTT. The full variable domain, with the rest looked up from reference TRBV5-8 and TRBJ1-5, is EAGVTQSPTHLIKTRGQQATLRCSPISGHTSVYWYQQALGLGLQFLLWYDEGEERNRGNFPPRFSGRQFPNYSSELNVNALELEDSALYLCASSLALGRRRFGPQHFGDGTRLSIL.

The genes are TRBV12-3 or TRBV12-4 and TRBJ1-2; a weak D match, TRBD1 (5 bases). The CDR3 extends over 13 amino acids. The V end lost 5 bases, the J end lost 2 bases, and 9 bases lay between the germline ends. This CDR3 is CASSQGFNYGYTF. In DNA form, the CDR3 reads TGTGCCAGCAGTCAGGGCTTCAACTATGGCTACACCTTC.

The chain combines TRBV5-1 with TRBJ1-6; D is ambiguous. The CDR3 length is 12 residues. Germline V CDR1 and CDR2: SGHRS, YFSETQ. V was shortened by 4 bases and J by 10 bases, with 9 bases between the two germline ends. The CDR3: CASSDPGSPLHF. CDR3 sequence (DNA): TGCGCCAGCAGCGACCCAGGATCACCCCTCCACTTT.

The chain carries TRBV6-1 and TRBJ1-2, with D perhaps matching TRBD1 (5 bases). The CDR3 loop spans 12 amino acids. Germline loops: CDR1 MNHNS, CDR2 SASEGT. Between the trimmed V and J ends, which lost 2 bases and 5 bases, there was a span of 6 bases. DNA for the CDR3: TGTGCCAGCAGTGAACGGGGGTATGGCTACACCTTC. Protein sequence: CASSERGYGYTF.

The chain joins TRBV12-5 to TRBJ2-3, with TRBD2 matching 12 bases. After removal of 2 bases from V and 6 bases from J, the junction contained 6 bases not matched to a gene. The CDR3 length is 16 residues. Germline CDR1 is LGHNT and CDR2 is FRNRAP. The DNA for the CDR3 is TGTGCTAGTGGTTTGCCTCTAGCGGGAGGGCCGGATACGCAGTATTTT. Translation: CASGLPLAGGPDTQYF.

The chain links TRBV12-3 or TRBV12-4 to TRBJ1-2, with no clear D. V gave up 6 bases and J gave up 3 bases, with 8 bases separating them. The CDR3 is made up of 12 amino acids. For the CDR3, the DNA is TGTGCCAGCAGCCGAACATACTATGGCTACACCTTC. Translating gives CASSRTYYGYTF.

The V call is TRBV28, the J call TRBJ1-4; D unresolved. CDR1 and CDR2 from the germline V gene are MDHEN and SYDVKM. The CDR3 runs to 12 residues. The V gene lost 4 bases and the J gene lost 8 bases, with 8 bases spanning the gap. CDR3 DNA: TGTGCCAGCAGTTCCGCGGAGGAAAAACTGTTTTTT. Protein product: CASSSAEEKLFF.

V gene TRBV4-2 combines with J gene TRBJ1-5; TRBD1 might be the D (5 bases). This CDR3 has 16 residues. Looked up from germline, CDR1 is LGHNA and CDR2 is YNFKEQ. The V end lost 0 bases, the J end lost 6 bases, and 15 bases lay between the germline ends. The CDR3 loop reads CASSQDQRGAGQPQHF. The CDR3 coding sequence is TGTGCCAGCAGCCAAGATCAGCGCGGGGCCGGTCAGCCCCAGCATTTT.

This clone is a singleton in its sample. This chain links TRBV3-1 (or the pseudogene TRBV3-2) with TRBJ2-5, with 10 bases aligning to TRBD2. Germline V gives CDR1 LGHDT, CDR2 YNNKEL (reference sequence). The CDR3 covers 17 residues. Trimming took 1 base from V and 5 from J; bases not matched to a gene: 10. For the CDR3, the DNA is TGTGCCAGCAGCCAAGTGACTAGGAGTAGCGGGGGGGAGACCCAGTACTTC. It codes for CASSQVTRSSGGETQYF.

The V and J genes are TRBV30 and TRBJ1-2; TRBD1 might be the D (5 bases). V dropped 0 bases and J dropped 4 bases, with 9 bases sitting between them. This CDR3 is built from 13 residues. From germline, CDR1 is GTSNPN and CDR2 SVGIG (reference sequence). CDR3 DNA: TGTGCCTGGAGTGTACCACAGGCCTATGGCTACACCTTC. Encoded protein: CAWSVPQAYGYTF.

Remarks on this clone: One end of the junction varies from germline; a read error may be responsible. In nucleotides, the CDR3 is TGTGCTAGCAGCTTAGAGTTCGGGACCTACAATGAGCAGTTCTTC. Its translation is CASSLEFGTYNEQFF. V gene TRBV7-7 combines with J gene TRBJ2-1; possible D gene TRBD2, 5 bases. Per germline, CDR1 SSHAT and CDR2 FNYEAQ (reference sequence). The length of the CDR3 is 15 residues.

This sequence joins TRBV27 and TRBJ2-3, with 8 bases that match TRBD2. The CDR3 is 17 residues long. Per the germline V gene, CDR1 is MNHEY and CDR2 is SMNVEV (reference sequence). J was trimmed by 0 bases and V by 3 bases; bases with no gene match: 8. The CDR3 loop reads CASSLGSGGPSTDTQYF. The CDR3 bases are TGTGCCAGCAGTTTGGGGTCGGGGGGGCCTAGCACAGATACGCAGTATTTT.

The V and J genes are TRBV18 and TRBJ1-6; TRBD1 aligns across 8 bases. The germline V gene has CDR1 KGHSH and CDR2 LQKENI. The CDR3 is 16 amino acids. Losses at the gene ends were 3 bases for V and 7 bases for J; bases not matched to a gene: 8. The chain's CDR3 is CASSPPVGQGNSPLHF. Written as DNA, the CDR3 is TGTGCCAGCTCACCTCCAGTAGGACAGGGAAATTCACCCCTCCACTTT.

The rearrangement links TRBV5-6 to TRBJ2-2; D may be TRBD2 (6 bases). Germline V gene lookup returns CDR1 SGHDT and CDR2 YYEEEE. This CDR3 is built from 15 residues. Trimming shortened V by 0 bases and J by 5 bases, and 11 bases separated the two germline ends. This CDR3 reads CASSLGGLLTGELFF. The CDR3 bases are TGTGCCAGCAGCTTGGGGGGACTTTTAACCGGGGAGCTGTTTTTT.